Listed below are T cell receptor beta chains from one sample, sequenced in a study of blood T cell repertoires in COVID-19. Assay used: immunoSEQ multiplex PCR; TCRdb lists only in-frame clones, some missing. The sample includes 140,000 to 150,000 clones, 75% to 85% seen only once; the top ten take roughly 13%. The sample comprised peripheral blood. The source is a man in his 60s with active or convalescent COVID-19. Each CDR3 is given with its conserved first and last residue. Fields, in order: J gene, D gene, clone size, V gene, CDR3 protein, CDR3 DNA. A D gene is named only where the DNA matches it firmly. A row's size may be missing; if present it is once, few, many or a size class.

J gene: TRBJ1-5; D gene: TRBD1; clone size: -; V gene: TRBV2; CDR3 protein: CASSGQGTNQPQHF; CDR3 DNA: TGTGCCAGCAGTGGACAGGGTACCAATCAGCCCCAGCATTTT
J gene: TRBJ2-7; D gene: -; clone size: -; V gene: TRBV5-1; CDR3 protein: CASSLGWGTGEQYF; CDR3 DNA: TGCGCCAGCAGCTTGGGATGGGGAACGGGGGAGCAGTATTTC
J gene: TRBJ2-3; D gene: TRBD2; clone size: -; V gene: TRBV7-8; CDR3 protein: CASSFPRTSGSLDTQYF; CDR3 DNA: TGTGCCAGCAGCTTTCCCAGGACTAGCGGGAGTTTGGATACGCAGTATTTT
J gene: TRBJ1-2; D gene: TRBD1; clone size: -; V gene: TRBV4-2; CDR3 protein: CASSLPGQGSHGYTF; CDR3 DNA: TGTGCCAGCAGCCTTCCGGGACAGGGCTCGCATGGCTACACCTTC
J gene: TRBJ2-5; D gene: -; clone size: -; V gene: TRBV2; CDR3 protein: CASRGGTPMKETQYF; CDR3 DNA: TGTGCCAGCAGGGGAGGGACACCCATGAAGGAGACCCAGTACTTC
J gene: TRBJ2-1; D gene: TRBD1; clone size: -; V gene: TRBV3-1/TRBV3-2; CDR3 protein: CASSHPGTGYNEQFF; CDR3 DNA: TGTGCCAGCAGCCATCCCGGGACAGGCTACAATGAGCAGTTCTTC
J gene: TRBJ1-5; D gene: -; clone size: many; V gene: TRBV6-1; CDR3 protein: CASSEGEGGRPQHF; CDR3 DNA: TGTGCCAGCAGTGAAGGGGAGGGCGGGCGGCCCCAGCATTTT
J gene: TRBJ2-7; D gene: -; clone size: few; V gene: TRBV21-1; CDR3 protein: CASSKRGTGFYEQYF; CDR3 DNA: TGTGCCAGCAGCAAAAGAGGGACAGGATTCTACGAGCAGTACTTC
J gene: TRBJ1-5; D gene: -; clone size: -; V gene: TRBV25-1; CDR3 protein: CASSATGQTTWHF; CDR3 DNA: TGTGCCAGCAGTGCAACCGGACAGACTACATGGCATTTT
J gene: TRBJ2-7; D gene: TRBD1; clone size: -; V gene: TRBV6-6; CDR3 protein: CASRPGQGAGEQYF; CDR3 DNA: TGTGCCAGCAGACCGGGACAGGGGGCAGGGGAGCAGTACTTC
J gene: TRBJ2-1; D gene: TRBD2; clone size: once; V gene: TRBV3-1/TRBV3-2; CDR3 protein: CASSPRGLAGAYNEQFF; CDR3 DNA: TGTGCCAGCAGCCCTCGCGGACTAGCGGGAGCCTACAATGAGCAGTTCTTC
J gene: TRBJ1-5; D gene: -; clone size: -; V gene: TRBV28; CDR3 protein: CASHMTGRDQPQHF; CDR3 DNA: TGTGCCAGCCACATGACAGGTCGGGATCAGCCCCAGCATTTT
J gene: TRBJ2-1; D gene: TRBD2; clone size: once; V gene: TRBV7-2; CDR3 protein: CASSPGPRGLAAYNEQFF; CDR3 DNA: TGTGCCAGCAGCCCAGGTCCCCGCGGACTAGCGGCATACAATGAGCAGTTCTTC
J gene: TRBJ2-1; D gene: -; clone size: -; V gene: TRBV4-1; CDR3 protein: CASSREWVSGNPNEQFF; CDR3 DNA: TGCGCCAGCAGCCGGGAGTGGGTGAGCGGAAATCCTAATGAGCAGTTCTTC
J gene: TRBJ1-4; D gene: -; clone size: -; V gene: TRBV6-6; CDR3 protein: CASSYAGDEKLFF; CDR3 DNA: TGTGCCAGCAGTTACGCAGGGGATGAAAAACTGTTTTTT
J gene: TRBJ2-2; D gene: TRBD2; clone size: many; V gene: TRBV29-1; CDR3 protein: CSVGGGSGTGELFF; CDR3 DNA: TGCAGCGTTGGGGGAGGTAGCGGGACCGGGGAGCTGTTTTTT
J gene: TRBJ2-5; D gene: -; clone size: -; V gene: TRBV5-6; CDR3 protein: CASSGAPTWETQYF; CDR3 DNA: TGTGCCAGCAGCGGGGCACCTACCTGGGAGACCCAGTACTTC
J gene: TRBJ1-1; D gene: -; clone size: -; V gene: TRBV4-3; CDR3 protein: CASSLDRSNTEAFF; CDR3 DNA: TGCGCCAGCAGCCTCGACAGATCGAACACTGAAGCTTTCTTT
J gene: TRBJ1-5; D gene: -; clone size: -; V gene: TRBV2; CDR3 protein: CASSGTGGNQPQHF; CDR3 DNA: TGTGCCAGCAGTGGTACAGGCGGCAATCAGCCCCAGCATTTT
J gene: TRBJ1-1; D gene: TRBD1; clone size: -; V gene: TRBV5-1; CDR3 protein: CASSSGQVGTEAFF; CDR3 DNA: TGCGCCAGCAGCTCCGGACAGGTAGGCACTGAAGCTTTCTTT
J gene: TRBJ2-1; D gene: -; clone size: -; V gene: TRBV18; CDR3 protein: CASSPPGDHRNEQFF; CDR3 DNA: TGTGCCAGCTCACCCCCCGGGGATCATCGTAATGAGCAGTTCTTC
J gene: TRBJ1-6; D gene: -; clone size: -; V gene: TRBV10-1; CDR3 protein: CASSELDKSPLHF; CDR3 DNA: TGCGCCAGCAGTGAGTTGGACAAATCACCCCTCCACTTT
J gene: TRBJ1-1; D gene: -; clone size: -; V gene: TRBV2; CDR3 protein: CATLKGPWTEAFF; CDR3 DNA: TGTGCCACCCTCAAGGGGCCTTGGACTGAAGCTTTCTTT
J gene: TRBJ2-1; D gene: TRBD2; clone size: -; V gene: TRBV4-3; CDR3 protein: CASSLGLAVPPGVNEQFF; CDR3 DNA: TGCGCCAGCAGCCTAGGACTAGCGGTCCCCCCGGGGGTCAATGAGCAGTTCTTC
J gene: TRBJ2-2; D gene: TRBD2; clone size: -; V gene: TRBV7-9; CDR3 protein: CASDPAGGHSGELFF; CDR3 DNA: TGTGCCAGCGATCCGGCGGGAGGGCACTCCGGGGAGCTGTTTTTT
J gene: TRBJ2-5; D gene: -; clone size: few; V gene: TRBV5-6; CDR3 protein: CASSLGPQETQYF; CDR3 DNA: TGTGCCAGCAGCCTGGGGCCCCAAGAGACCCAGTACTTC
J gene: TRBJ2-7; D gene: -; clone size: -; V gene: TRBV2; CDR3 protein: CASRQQHLEQYF; CDR3 DNA: TGTGCCAGCAGACAACAGCACCTAGAGCAGTACTTC
J gene: TRBJ1-2; D gene: -; clone size: few; V gene: TRBV11-2; CDR3 protein: CASSLDSYGYTF; CDR3 DNA: TGTGCCAGCAGCTTAGACAGCTATGGCTACACCTTC
J gene: TRBJ1-2; D gene: TRBD1; clone size: -; V gene: TRBV28; CDR3 protein: CASGQGAKGYTF; CDR3 DNA: TGTGCCAGCGGACAGGGGGCTAAAGGCTACACCTTC
J gene: TRBJ2-2; D gene: -; clone size: -; V gene: TRBV19; CDR3 protein: CASTGSPNTGELFF; CDR3 DNA: TGTGCCAGCACCGGGTCGCCGAACACCGGGGAGCTGTTTTTT